This paragraph reports one T cell receptor (beta chain). This record comes from a study of blood T cell repertoires in COVID-19. In the study overall: From the United States, Italy and Spain came samples of acute and convalescent COVID-19. From T cells, B-cell-depleted T cells, or PBMCs came the material, which was cDNA or gDNA.

Germline values: CDR1 MNHEY, CDR2 SVGEGT. Trimming removed 6 bases at V and 6 bases at J, with 20 bases between. The CDR3 consists of 15 residues. As handled by the study authors: Reference gene primer amplification gave nucleated cell count estimates. Produced via immunoSEQ multiplex PCR; TCRdb's table is partial and in-frame only. V and J calls and clone size follow that table, whereas D and trimming were derived from the DNA. The data contain some 150,000 clones, about 88% of them singletons. This receptor was taken from a woman between 65 and 79 years old with acute or convalescent COVID-19. The sample comprised peripheral blood. The V gene is TRBV6-2 or TRBV6-3, the J gene TRBJ1-2; weak D call: TRBD1 (5 bases). The CDR3 sequence is CASSDPNSRADGYTF. CDR3 bases: TGTGCCAGCAGCGACCCTAATTCCAGGGCGGATGGCTACACCTTC.